One sample yielded the 32 T cell receptor beta chains listed below, sequenced in a study of T cell changes during pregnancy in multiple sclerosis. Sequencing was performed with immunoSEQ multiplex PCR; in TCRdb, only in-frame clones are kept and a portion is missing. The sample gives around 72,000 clones, around nine tenths of which show up once; more than 0.4% is in the top ten. The sequenced sample was CD4+ T cells from peripheral blood mononuclear cells, obtained before pregnancy. The receptors stem from a female donor with multiple sclerosis, enrolled in a pregnancy study.

The chain uses TRBV15 and TRBJ2-2; the match to TRBD2 covers 8 bases. V gave up 2 bases and J gave up 7 bases; unmatched junction bases: 12. The CDR3 consists of 17 residues. Germline V gene lookup returns CDR1 LNHNV and CDR2 YYDKDF (reference sequence). CDR3 region: CATSRKLADWGGGELFF. The CDR3 region has the DNA TGTGCCACCAGCAGAAAACTAGCGGACTGGGGGGGCGGGGAGCTGTTTTTT.

The J gene is TRBJ2-5, the V gene TRBV28, with TRBD2 identical over 9 bases. From germline, CDR1 is MDHEN and CDR2 SYDVKM. This CDR3 comprises 14 residues. V shed 6 bases, J shed 9 bases, and the junction held 11 bases outside the gene matches. This CDR3 is CASSASGGGGAQYF. In DNA, the CDR3 is TGTGCCAGCAGCGCTAGTGGAGGCGGGGGGGCCCAGTACTTC.

The V and J genes are TRBV6-5 and TRBJ2-7; the D gene is possibly TRBD1 (6 bases). The CDR3 has 14 residues. Germline values: CDR1 MNHEY, CDR2 SVGAGI. Trimming removed 5 bases at V and 2 bases at J, with 13 bases between. The CDR3 is CASSPRDKPYEQYF. CDR3 coding DNA: TGTGCCAGCAGTCCCCGGGACAAACCCTACGAGCAGTACTTC.

The V and J genes are TRBV28 and TRBJ1-5; 7 bases line up with TRBD1. The CDR3 loop spans 16 amino acids. Germline V gene data show CDR1 as MDHEN and CDR2 as SYDVKM. With V trimmed by 4 bases and J by 5 bases, 11 bases remained unmatched. DNA of the CDR3: TGTGCCAGCAGTTCCAGACAGGGCACCCTGGATCAGCCCCAGCATTTT. Its translation is CASSSRQGTLDQPQHF. The full variable domain, in which reference TRBV28 and TRBJ1-5 provide the parts outside the CDR3, is DVKVTQSSRYLVKRTGEKVFLECVQDMDHENMFWYRQDPGLGLRLIYFSYDVKMKEKGDIPEGYSVSREKKERFSLILESASTNQTSMYLCASSSRQGTLDQPQHFGDGTRLSIL.

This clone was recorded a few times. The V and J genes are TRBV28 and TRBJ1-1; the D is unclear. The ends were cut back, 5 bases at V and 3 bases at J, with 7 bases in the middle. The CDR3 consists of 12 residues. The germline gives CDR1 MDHEN, CDR2 SYDVKM. The CDR3 region is CASSLVYTEAFF. DNA of the CDR3: TGTGCCAGCAGTCTAGTGTACACTGAAGCTTTCTTT.

The gene calls are TRBV2 and TRBJ2-5, with D perhaps TRBD1 (5 bases). Germline lookup yields CDR1 SNHLY and CDR2 FYNNEI. V was cut by 6 bases and J by 3 bases, with 8 bases left in between. The CDR3 covers 12 residues. CDR3 protein: CASSPGKETQYF. The CDR3 coding sequence is TGTGCCAGCAGCCCAGGGAAAGAGACCCAGTACTTC.

For the CDR3, the DNA is TGTGCCAGCAGCGTAGATTCAGGGCCTTATGGCTACACCTTC. Translating it yields CASSVDSGPYGYTF. J is TRBJ1-2 and V is TRBV9, with a tentative D call TRBD1 (5 bases). The CDR3 spans 14 residues. The germline V gene has CDR1 SGDLS and CDR2 YYNGEE. Trimming took 0 bases from V and 5 from J, leaving 11 bases between them.

The chain's CDR3 is CASSQDRGYEKLFF. The DNA for the CDR3 is TGTGCCAGCAGCCAAGATAGGGGATATGAAAAACTGTTTTTT. The chain is built from TRBV4-2 and TRBJ1-4; maybe TRBD1 (5 bases). V was trimmed by 0 bases and J by 6 bases, leaving 8 bases between them. Germline V gene data show CDR1 as LGHNA and CDR2 as YNFKEQ. CDR3 length: 14 residues.

This clone turned up a few times. The chain recombines TRBV4-3 with TRBJ1-3; weak D call: TRBD1 (6 bases). This CDR3 is 15 amino acids long. Trimming shortened V by 2 bases and J by 2 bases, and 10 bases separated the two germline ends. The germline CDR1 and CDR2 sequences are LGHNA and YSLEER. The CDR3 coding sequence is TGCGCCAGCAGCCAAAACAGGGCCGCTGGAAACACCATATATTTT. It is translated as CASSQNRAAGNTIYF.

This clone came up once. The chain couples TRBV2 to TRBJ2-5; D gene ambiguous. V was trimmed by 6 bases and J by 2 bases, leaving 13 bases between them. The CDR3 covers 14 residues. Germline V gene lookup returns CDR1 SNHLY and CDR2 FYNNEI. Here the CDR3 reads CASRRGLGQETQYF. The CDR3 DNA is TGTGCCAGCAGGCGAGGCTTAGGACAAGAGACCCAGTACTTC.

The rearrangement joins TRBV18 to TRBJ2-3; TRBD1 agrees at 7 bases. This CDR3 comprises 14 residues. After removal of 3 bases from V and 4 bases from J, the junction contained 4 bases not matched to a gene. The germline V gene encodes CDR1 KGHSH and CDR2 LQKENI. CDR3 sequence: CASSPTTGSDTQYF. CDR3 bases: TGTGCCAGCTCACCCACGACAGGGTCAGATACGCAGTATTTT.

CDR3 sequence: CASRPPGYSGNTIYF. For the CDR3, the DNA is TGTGCCAGCAGGCCTCCAGGGTACTCTGGAAACACCATATATTTT. The rearrangement joins TRBV6-5 to TRBJ1-3; a weak D match, TRBD1 (5 bases). The CDR3 spans 15 residues. Germline loops: CDR1 MNHEY, CDR2 SVGAGI. V was trimmed by 6 bases and J by 0 bases, leaving 12 bases between them.

The chain carries TRBV4-3 and TRBJ1-1; 7 nucleotides match TRBD1. This CDR3 has 16 residues. The V and J ends lost 5 bases and 4 bases, in that order; junction bases with no gene match: 13. Germline CDR1 is LGHNA and CDR2 is YSLEER. The CDR3 region has the DNA TGCGCCAGCAGCTCGAGACAGGGTGGGTTTGGCACTGAAGCTTTCTTT. As protein: CASSSRQGGFGTEAFF.

The V gene is TRBV5-6, the J gene TRBJ2-5; TRBD1 agrees at 7 bases. Trimming at V came to 4 bases and at J to 2 bases, leaving 8 bases not matched to a gene. CDR1 and CDR2 (germline): SGHDT, YYEEEE. There are 15 residues in the CDR3. CDR3 protein: CASSLLGQLQETQYF. The CDR3 DNA follows: TGTGCCAGCAGCCTTTTGGGACAGTTGCAAGAGACCCAGTACTTC.

J is TRBJ2-7 and V is TRBV6-5, with D possibly being TRBD2 (5 bases). The germline gives CDR1 MNHEY, CDR2 SVGAGI. Trimming cost V 3 bases and J 7 bases, with 16 bases left between them. The CDR3 covers 14 residues. The CDR3 loop reads CASSYSAVLGEQYF. The DNA for the CDR3 is TGTGCCAGCAGTTATAGCGCGGTTCTGGGGGAGCAGTACTTC.

This clone turned up a few times. Written as DNA, the CDR3 is TGTGCCAGCAGCTCCGACAGCCAGTATCAGCCCCAGCATTTT. Translating it yields CASSSDSQYQPQHF. This sequence joins TRBV5-8 and TRBJ1-5; D may be TRBD1 (5 bases). The V gene's germline CDR1 is SGHTS and CDR2 YDEGEE. Trimming removed 3 bases from V and 5 bases from J, with 12 bases in between. The CDR3 is made up of 14 amino acids. The variable domain in full, completed from reference TRBV5-8 and TRBJ1-5, reads EAGVTQSPTHLIKTRGQQATLRCSPISGHTSVYWYQQALGLGLQFLLWYDEGEERNRGNFPPRFSGRQFPNYSSELNVNALELEDSALYLCASSSDSQYQPQHFGDGTRLSIL.

The rearrangement uses TRBV25-1 and TRBJ2-3; the D gene is possibly TRBD1 (5 bases). CDR1 MGHDK and CDR2 SYGVNS come from the germline V gene. CDR3 length: 14 residues. V lost 2 bases to trimming and J lost 6 bases, with 12 bases between them. The CDR3, as DNA: TGTGCCAGCAGTGAAGGACACCGGCGGGATACGCAGTATTTT. It specifies CASSEGHRRDTQYF.

The CDR3 reads CASSLEGQGRQPQHF. The CDR3 region has the DNA TGCGCCAGCAGCTTGGAGGGACAGGGCCGGCAGCCCCAGCATTTT. J is TRBJ1-5 and V is TRBV5-1; 9 positions match TRBD1. This CDR3 region has 15 residues. Per the germline V gene, CDR1 is SGHRS and CDR2 is YFSETQ. Unmatched junction bases numbered 5, after V lost 0 bases and J lost 7 bases.

This clone has just a few counts. The rearrangement links TRBV28 to TRBJ1-2, with 9 bases fitting TRBD1. Germline CDR1 is MDHEN and CDR2 is SYDVKM. This CDR3 is 14 amino acids long. Trimming removed 6 bases from V and 2 bases from J; junction bases left unmatched: 4. The DNA for the CDR3 is TGTGCCAGCAGCCCAGGACAGGGGAACTATGGCTACACCTTC. Encoded protein: CASSPGQGNYGYTF.

The chain uses TRBV19 and TRBJ1-2, with unresolved D. This CDR3 spans 13 amino acids. The germline V gene has CDR1 LNHDA and CDR2 SQIVND (reference sequence). V was clipped by 1 base and J by 4 bases, with 7 bases between them. CDR3 sequence reads: CASSIGGAYGYTF. CDR3 bases: TGTGCCAGTAGTATAGGTGGAGCCTATGGCTACACCTTC.

The chain joins TRBV5-1 to TRBJ2-3, with D hard to call. CDR3 size: 13 residues. Germline values: CDR1 SGHRS, CDR2 YFSETQ. Trimming took 1 base from V and 6 from J, leaving 9 bases between them. The chain's CDR3 is CASSLPGGDTQYF. The CDR3 region has the DNA TGCGCCAGCAGCTTGCCCGGCGGTGATACGCAGTATTTT.

The chain links TRBV19 to TRBJ1-2, with D possibly being TRBD1 (6 bases). CDR3 length: 14 residues. Germline CDR1 and CDR2: LNHDA and SQIVND (reference sequence). Trimming left V 3 bases short and J 6 bases short, with 14 bases between. The CDR3 DNA is TGTGCCAGTAGTATCAGGGGAGGGGCCGATGGCTACACCTTC. Its translation: CASSIRGGADGYTF.

The rearrangement uses TRBV6-5 and TRBJ1-2; 7 bases are a match to TRBD1. The V gene's germline CDR1 is MNHEY and CDR2 SVGAGI. CDR3 size: 13 residues. The V gene end was trimmed by 5 bases and the J gene end by 2 bases; junction bases not matched to a gene: 2. The CDR3 loop reads CASSVDRNYGYTF. DNA of the CDR3: TGTGCCAGCAGTGTGGACAGGAACTATGGCTACACCTTC.

The chain couples TRBV7-2 to TRBJ1-4; 7 nucleotides match TRBD1. Germline CDR1 is SGHTA and CDR2 is FQGNSA. The CDR3 totals 15 residues. V trimming: 0 bases; J trimming: 10 bases; junction bases outside the gene matches: 8. The CDR3 bases are TGTGCCAGCAGCTTAGCCGGCAGGGACAGTTCAAAACTGTTTTTT. It is translated as CASSLAGRDSSKLFF.

This rearrangement joins TRBV5-1 to TRBJ2-2; TRBD1 aligns across 7 bases. Germline V CDR1 and CDR2: SGHRS, YFSETQ. CDR3 length: 17 residues. J gave up 5 bases and V 0 bases, and 10 bases lay outside the gene matches. CDR3: CASSLALLRGPTGELFF. The CDR3, as DNA: TGCGCCAGCAGCTTGGCTCTACTGAGGGGGCCAACCGGGGAGCTGTTTTTT. Supplemented by reference TRBV5-1 and TRBJ2-2, the full variable domain reads KAGVTQTPRYLIKTRGQQVTLSCSPISGHRSVSWYQQTPGQGLQFLFEYFSETQRNKGNFPGRFSGRQFSNSRSEMNVSTLELGDSALYLCASSLALLRGPTGELFFGEGSRLTVL.

The V gene is TRBV6-5, the J gene TRBJ2-7; D perhaps matches TRBD2 (5 bases). V lost 5 bases to trimming and J lost 2 bases, with 13 bases between them. The CDR3 has 14 residues. Per germline, CDR1 MNHEY and CDR2 SVGAGI. The CDR3 loop is CASSLRDPAYEQYF. CDR3 nucleotides: TGTGCCAGCAGTCTACGGGATCCCGCCTACGAGCAGTACTTC.

This clone was seen a handful of times. The chain is built from TRBV30 and TRBJ1-6; D not resolved. Germline V gene data show CDR1 as GTSNPN and CDR2 as SVGIG (reference sequence). V lost 0 bases and J 10 bases, leaving 10 bases between the germline ends. The CDR3 contains 13 residues. CDR3: CAWSVGVGSPLHF. As DNA, the CDR3 is TGTGCCTGGAGTGTCGGGGTCGGATCACCCCTCCACTTT.

The chain has TRBV2 and TRBJ1-5, with TRBD1 matching 9 bases. The CDR3 has 15 amino acids. CDR1 and CDR2 from the germline V gene are SNHLY and FYNNEI. Trimming cost V 4 bases and J 2 bases; bases outside gene matches: 3. CDR3 region: CASSGDREGNQPQHF. CDR3 sequence (DNA): TGTGCCAGCAGTGGGGACAGGGAGGGCAATCAGCCCCAGCATTTT.

The chain recombines TRBV19 with TRBJ2-1; possible D gene TRBD2, 8 bases. Trimming removed 3 bases from V and 6 bases from J, with 18 bases in between. The CDR3 spans 16 residues. Germline V CDR1 and CDR2: LNHDA, SQIVND (reference sequence). This CDR3 is CASSMSGRQGINEQFF. CDR3 bases: TGTGCCAGTAGTATGAGCGGGAGACAGGGCATCAATGAGCAGTTCTTC.

The chain employs TRBV10-3 and TRBJ1-6; no clear D gene. V was shortened by 4 bases and J by 8 bases, with 9 bases between the two germline ends. Germline CDR1 ENHRY, CDR2 SYGVKD. This CDR3 has 13 residues. CDR3 protein: CAISGGTDSPLHF. The DNA of the CDR3 is TGTGCCATCAGTGGTGGTACGGATTCACCCCTCCACTTT.

This chain joins TRBV14 and TRBJ1-2, with D perhaps matching TRBD1 (6 bases). Germline values: CDR1 SGHDN, CDR2 FVKESK. CDR3 length: 15 residues. The V gene lost 5 bases and the J gene lost 4 bases, with 17 bases spanning the gap. CDR3 protein: CASSLIRDTLYGYTF. The CDR3 nucleotides are TGTGCCAGCAGCTTAATAAGGGACACACTCTATGGCTACACCTTC. Combining the CDR3 with reference TRBV14 and TRBJ1-2 gives the whole variable domain EAGVTQFPSHSVIEKGQTVTLRCDPISGHDNLYWYRRVMGKEIKFLLHFVKESKQDESGMPNNRFLAERTGGTYSTLKVQPAELEDSGVYFCASSLIRDTLYGYTFGSGTRLTVV.

The chain employs TRBV30 and TRBJ1-3; D call uncertain. The CDR3 totals 17 residues. The germline V and J ends were trimmed by 4 bases and 0 bases, with 19 bases remaining between them. CDR1 and CDR2 from the germline V gene are GTSNPN and SVGIG (reference sequence). The CDR3 DNA reads as TGTGCCTGGAACGACATAACGGCCAATTACTCTGGAAACACCATATATTTT. Protein product: CAWNDITANYSGNTIYF.